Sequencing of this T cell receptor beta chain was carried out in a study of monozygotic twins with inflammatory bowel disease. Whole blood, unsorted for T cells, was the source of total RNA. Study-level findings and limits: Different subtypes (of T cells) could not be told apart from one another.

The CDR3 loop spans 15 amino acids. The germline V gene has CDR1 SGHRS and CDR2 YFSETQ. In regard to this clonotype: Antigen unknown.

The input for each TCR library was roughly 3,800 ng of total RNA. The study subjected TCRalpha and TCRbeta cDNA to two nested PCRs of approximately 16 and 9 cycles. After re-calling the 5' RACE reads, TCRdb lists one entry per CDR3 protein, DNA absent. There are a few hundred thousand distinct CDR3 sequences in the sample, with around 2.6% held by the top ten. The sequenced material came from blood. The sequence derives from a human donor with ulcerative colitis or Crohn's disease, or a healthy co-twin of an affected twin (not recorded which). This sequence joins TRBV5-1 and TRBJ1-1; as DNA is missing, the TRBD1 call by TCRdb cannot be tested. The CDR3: CASSSLTGGFTEAFF.